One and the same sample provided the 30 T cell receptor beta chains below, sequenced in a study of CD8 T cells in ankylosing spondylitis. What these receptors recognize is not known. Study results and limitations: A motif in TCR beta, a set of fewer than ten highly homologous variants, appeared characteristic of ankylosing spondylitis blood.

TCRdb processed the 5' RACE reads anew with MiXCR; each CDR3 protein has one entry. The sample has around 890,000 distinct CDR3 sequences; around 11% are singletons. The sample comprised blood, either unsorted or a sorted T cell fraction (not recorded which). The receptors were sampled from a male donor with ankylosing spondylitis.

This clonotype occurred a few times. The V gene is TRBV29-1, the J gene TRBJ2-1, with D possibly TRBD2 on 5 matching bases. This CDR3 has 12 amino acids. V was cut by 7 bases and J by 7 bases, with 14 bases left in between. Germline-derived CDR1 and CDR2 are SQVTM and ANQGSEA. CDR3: CSETMGGNEQFF. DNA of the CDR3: TGCAGCGAAACGATGGGCGGGAATGAGCAGTTCTTC.

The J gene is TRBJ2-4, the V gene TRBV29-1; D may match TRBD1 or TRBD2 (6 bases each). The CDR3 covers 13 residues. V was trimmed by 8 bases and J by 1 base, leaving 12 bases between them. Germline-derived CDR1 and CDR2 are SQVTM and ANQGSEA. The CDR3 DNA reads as TGCAGCATCCGGGGGCTCGCCAAAAACATTCAGTACTTC. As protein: CSIRGLAKNIQYF.

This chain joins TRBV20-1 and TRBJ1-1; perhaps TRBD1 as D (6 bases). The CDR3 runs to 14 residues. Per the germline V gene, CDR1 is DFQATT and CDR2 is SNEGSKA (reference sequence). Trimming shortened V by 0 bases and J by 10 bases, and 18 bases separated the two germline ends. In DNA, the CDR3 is TGCAGTGCTAGAGAAGTGACTAGGGGGACGGGAGCTTTCTTT. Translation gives CSAREVTRGTGAFF.

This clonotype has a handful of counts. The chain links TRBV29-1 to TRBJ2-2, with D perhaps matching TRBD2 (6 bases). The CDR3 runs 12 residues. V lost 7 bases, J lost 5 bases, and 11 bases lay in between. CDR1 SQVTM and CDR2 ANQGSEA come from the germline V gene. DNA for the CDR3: TGCAGCGCCAACGGGGGAACCGGGGAGCTGTTTTTT. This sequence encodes CSANGGTGELFF.

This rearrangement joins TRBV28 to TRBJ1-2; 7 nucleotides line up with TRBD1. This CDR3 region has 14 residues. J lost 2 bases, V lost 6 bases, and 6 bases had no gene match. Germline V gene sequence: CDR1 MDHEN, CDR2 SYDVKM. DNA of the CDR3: TGTGCCAGCAGCACAGGGGCGCAGAACTATGGCTACACCTTC. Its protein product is CASSTGAQNYGYTF.

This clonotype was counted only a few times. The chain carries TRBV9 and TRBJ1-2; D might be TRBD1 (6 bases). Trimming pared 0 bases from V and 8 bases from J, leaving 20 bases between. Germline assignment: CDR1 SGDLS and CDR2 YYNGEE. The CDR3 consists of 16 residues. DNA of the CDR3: TGTGCCAGCAGCGTAGATACCAGGGGCAAACGGAAGGGCTACACCTTC. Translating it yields CASSVDTRGKRKGYTF.

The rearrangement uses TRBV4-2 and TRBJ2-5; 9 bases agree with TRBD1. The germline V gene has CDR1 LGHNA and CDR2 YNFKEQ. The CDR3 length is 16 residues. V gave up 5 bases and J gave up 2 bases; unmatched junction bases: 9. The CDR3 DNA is TGTGCCAGCAGCTTATACAGGGGGCGTCGTCAAGAGACCCAGTACTTC. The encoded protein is CASSLYRGRRQETQYF.

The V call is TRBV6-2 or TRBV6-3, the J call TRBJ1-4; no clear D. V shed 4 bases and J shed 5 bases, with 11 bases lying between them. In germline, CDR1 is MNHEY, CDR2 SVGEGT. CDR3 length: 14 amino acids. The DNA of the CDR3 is TGTGCCAGCAGTTTTCCGGGAAGCAATGAAAAACTGTTTTTT. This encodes CASSFPGSNEKLFF.

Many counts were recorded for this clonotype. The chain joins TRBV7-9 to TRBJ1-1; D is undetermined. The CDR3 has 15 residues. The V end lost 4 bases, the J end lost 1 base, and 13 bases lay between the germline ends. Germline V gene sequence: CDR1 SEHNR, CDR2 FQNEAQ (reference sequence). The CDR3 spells CASSSRRVANTEAFF. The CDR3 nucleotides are TGTGCCAGCAGCTCCCGCCGGGTGGCGAACACTGAAGCTTTCTTT.

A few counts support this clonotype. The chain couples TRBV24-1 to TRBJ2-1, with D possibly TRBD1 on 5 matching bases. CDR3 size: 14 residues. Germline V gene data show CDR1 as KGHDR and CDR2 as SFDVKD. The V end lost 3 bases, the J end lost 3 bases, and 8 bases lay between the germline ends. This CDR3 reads CATSDQDSYNEQFF. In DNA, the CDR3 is TGTGCCACCAGTGATCAAGACAGCTACAATGAGCAGTTCTTC.

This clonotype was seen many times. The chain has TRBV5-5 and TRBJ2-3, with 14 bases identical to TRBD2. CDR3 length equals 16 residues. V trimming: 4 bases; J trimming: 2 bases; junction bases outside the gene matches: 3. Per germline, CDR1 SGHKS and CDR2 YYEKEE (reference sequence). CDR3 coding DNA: TGTGCCAGCAGCGTGGGACTAGCGGGGGTCACAGATACGCAGTATTTT. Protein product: CASSVGLAGVTDTQYF.

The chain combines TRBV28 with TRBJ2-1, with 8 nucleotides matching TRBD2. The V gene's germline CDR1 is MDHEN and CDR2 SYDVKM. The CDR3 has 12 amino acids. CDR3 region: CRTGRASGEQFF. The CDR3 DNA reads TGTCGTACCGGGAGGGCCTCTGGTGAGCAGTTCTTC.

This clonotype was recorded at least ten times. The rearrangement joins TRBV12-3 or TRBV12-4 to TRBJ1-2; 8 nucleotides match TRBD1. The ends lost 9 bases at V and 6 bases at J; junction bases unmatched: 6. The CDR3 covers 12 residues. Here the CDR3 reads CASIRTGNGYTF. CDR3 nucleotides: TGTGCCAGTATCCGGACAGGGAATGGCTACACCTTC.

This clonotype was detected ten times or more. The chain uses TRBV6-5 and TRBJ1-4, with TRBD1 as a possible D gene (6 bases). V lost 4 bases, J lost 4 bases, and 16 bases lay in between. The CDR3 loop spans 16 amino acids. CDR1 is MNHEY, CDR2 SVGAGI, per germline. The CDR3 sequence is CASSSPRGQSNEKLFF. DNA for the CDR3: TGTGCCAGCAGTTCCCCGCGCGGACAGAGTAATGAAAAACTGTTTTTT.

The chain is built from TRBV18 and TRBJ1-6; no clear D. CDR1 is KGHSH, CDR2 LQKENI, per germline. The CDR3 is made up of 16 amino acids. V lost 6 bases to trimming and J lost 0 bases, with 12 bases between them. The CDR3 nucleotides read TGTGCCAGCTCGCCCTCGAGAGGCTCCTATAATTCACCCCTCCACTTT. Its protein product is CASSPSRGSYNSPLHF.

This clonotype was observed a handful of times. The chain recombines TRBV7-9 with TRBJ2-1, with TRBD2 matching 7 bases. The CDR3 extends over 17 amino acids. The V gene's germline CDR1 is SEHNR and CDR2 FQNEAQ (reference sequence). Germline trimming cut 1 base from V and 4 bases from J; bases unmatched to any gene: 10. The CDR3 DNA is TGTGCCAGCAGCTTAGTAAGGTCCAGCGGGGTTTACAATGAGCAGTTCTTC. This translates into CASSLVRSSGVYNEQFF.

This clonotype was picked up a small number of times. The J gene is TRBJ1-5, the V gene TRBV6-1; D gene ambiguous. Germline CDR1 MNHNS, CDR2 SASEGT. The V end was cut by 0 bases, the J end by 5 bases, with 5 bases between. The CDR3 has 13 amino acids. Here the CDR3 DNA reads TGTGCCAGCAGTGAAGCGGTGTATCAGCCCCAGCATTTT. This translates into CASSEAVYQPQHF.

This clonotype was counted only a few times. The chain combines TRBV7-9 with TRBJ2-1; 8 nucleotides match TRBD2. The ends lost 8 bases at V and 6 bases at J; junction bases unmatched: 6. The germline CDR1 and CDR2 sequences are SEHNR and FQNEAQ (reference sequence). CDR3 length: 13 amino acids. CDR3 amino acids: CASGRGRSNEQFF. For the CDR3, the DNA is TGTGCCAGCGGTCGCGGGAGGTCCAATGAGCAGTTCTTC.

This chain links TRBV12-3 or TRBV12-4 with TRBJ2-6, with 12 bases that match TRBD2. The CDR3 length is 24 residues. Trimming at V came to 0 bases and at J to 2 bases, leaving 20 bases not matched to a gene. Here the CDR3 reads CASSLASPGLAGGPRPPGANVLTF. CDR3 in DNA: TGTGCCAGCAGTTTAGCGTCCCCCGGGCTAGCGGGAGGGCCGAGACCACCTGGGGCCAACGTCCTGACTTTC.

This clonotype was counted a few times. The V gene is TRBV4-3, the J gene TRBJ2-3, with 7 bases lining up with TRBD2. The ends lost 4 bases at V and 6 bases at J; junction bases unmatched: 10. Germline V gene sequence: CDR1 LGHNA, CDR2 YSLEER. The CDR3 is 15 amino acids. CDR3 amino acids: CASSRTRRGWDTQYF. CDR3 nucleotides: TGCGCCAGCAGCCGCACAAGGCGGGGGTGGGATACGCAGTATTTT.

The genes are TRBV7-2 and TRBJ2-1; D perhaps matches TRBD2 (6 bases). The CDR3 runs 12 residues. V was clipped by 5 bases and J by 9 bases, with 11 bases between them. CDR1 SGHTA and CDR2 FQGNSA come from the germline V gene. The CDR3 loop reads CASSQRRAEQFF. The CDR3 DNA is TGTGCCAGCAGCCAACGGAGGGCTGAGCAGTTCTTC.

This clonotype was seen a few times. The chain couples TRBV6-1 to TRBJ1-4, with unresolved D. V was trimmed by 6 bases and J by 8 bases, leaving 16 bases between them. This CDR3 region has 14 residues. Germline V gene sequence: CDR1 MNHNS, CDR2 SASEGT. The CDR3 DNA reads TGTGCCAGCAGCCCGACTGTGCGACCGGAAAAACTGTTTTTT. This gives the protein CASSPTVRPEKLFF.

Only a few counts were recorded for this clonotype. CDR3 sequence reads: CASSLGTVPPPLHF. In DNA form, the CDR3 reads TGTGCCAGCAGTTTAGGGACGGTCCCCCCACCCCTCCACTTT. J is TRBJ1-6 and V is TRBV12-3 or TRBV12-4; D gene unclear. The CDR3 contains 14 residues. The V end lost 1 base, the J end lost 11 bases, and 12 bases lay between the germline ends.

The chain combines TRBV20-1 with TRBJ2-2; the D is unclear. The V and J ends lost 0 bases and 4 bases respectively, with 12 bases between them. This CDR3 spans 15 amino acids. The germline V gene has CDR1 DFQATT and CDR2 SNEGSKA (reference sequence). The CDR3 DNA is TGCAGTGCTAGAGATCAGGAAAGGGCCACCGGGGAGCTGTTTTTT. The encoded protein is CSARDQERATGELFF.

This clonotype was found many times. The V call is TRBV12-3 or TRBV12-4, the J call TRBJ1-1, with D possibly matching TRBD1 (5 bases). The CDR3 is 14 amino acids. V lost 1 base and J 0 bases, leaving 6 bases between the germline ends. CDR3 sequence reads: CASSLEGMNTEAFF. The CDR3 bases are TGTGCCAGCAGTTTAGAGGGGATGAACACTGAAGCTTTCTTT.

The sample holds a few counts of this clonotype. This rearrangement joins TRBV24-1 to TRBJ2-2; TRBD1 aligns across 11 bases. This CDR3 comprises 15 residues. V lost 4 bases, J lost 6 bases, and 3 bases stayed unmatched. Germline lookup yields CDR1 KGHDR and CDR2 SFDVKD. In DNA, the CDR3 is TGTGCCACCAGTGAGGCGGGACAGGGGGCCGGGGAGCTGTTTTTT. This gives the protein CATSEAGQGAGELFF.

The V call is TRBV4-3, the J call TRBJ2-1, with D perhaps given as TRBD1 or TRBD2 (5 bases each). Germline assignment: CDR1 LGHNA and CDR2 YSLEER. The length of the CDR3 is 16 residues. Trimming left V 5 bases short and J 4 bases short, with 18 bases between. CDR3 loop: CASSLRTGPLYNEQFF. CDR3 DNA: TGCGCCAGCAGCTTACGTACGGGACCCCTATACAATGAGCAGTTCTTC.

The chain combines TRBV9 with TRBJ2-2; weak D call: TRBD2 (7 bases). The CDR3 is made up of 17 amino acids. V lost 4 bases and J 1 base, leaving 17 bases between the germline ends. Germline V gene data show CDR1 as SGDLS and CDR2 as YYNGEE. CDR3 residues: CASSRGGVALNTGELFF. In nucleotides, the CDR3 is TGTGCCAGCAGCCGAGGGGGGGTAGCGTTGAACACCGGGGAGCTGTTTTTT.

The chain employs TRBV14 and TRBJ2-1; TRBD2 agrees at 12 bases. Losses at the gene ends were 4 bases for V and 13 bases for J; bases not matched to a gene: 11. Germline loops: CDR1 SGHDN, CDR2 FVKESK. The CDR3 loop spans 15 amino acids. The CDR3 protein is CASSLLAGGWFDQFF. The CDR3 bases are TGTGCCAGCAGCCTACTAGCGGGAGGCTGGTTTGACCAGTTCTTC.

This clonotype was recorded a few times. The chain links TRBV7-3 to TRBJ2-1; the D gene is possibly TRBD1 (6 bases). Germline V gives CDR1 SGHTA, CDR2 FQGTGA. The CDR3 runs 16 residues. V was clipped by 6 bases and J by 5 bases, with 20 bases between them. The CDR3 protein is CASSRQGGERHNEQFF. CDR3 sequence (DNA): TGTGCCAGCAGTCGCCAAGGGGGAGAACGACACAATGAGCAGTTCTTC.